These 29 T cell receptor beta chains originate from one sample sequenced in a study of T-cell reconstitution after alpha-beta-depleted transplantation in children. For TCRbeta, the library was prepared with unique molecular identifiers. TCRdb used MiXCR to reprocess the PCR reads, holding one entry per CDR3 protein. The sample lists around 60,000 distinct CDR3 sequences; less than 55% were seen once. Sample: PBMCs, mostly from graft donor cells, taken 360 days after TCRalphabeta/CD19-depleted stem cell transplant. These receptors were taken from a male patient younger than 18 who had a stem cell transplant for acute lymphoblastic leukemia, so the T cells may come from the graft donor.

The chain is built from TRBV29-1 and TRBJ2-1; 9 bases match TRBD1. The CDR3 extends over 10 amino acids. The ends lost 7 bases at V and 15 bases at J; junction bases unmatched: 7. Germline V gene lookup returns CDR1 SQVTM and CDR2 ANQGSEA. CDR3 sequence reads: CSAGDRVRFF. CDR3 sequence (DNA): TGCAGCGCTGGGGACAGGGTGCGGTTCTTC.

This clonotype appeared many times. This chain links TRBV27 with TRBJ2-3; no clear D. This CDR3 has 10 residues. The germline V gene encodes CDR1 MNHEY and CDR2 SMNVEV (reference sequence). V shed 6 bases and J shed 2 bases, with 0 bases lying between them. CDR3 coding DNA: TGTGCCAGCAGCACAGATACGCAGTATTTT. Translation gives CASSTDTQYF.

Concerning this clonotype: Because it lacks the conserved phenylalanine or tryptophan at the end, this CDR3 is likely a read error. This chain joins TRBV7-6 and TRBJ1-1; 9 bases match TRBD1. The length of the CDR3 is 15 residues. Germline V gene sequence: CDR1 SGHVS, CDR2 FNYEAQ. Trimming took 5 bases from V and 5 from J; bases not matched to a gene: 9. CDR3 in amino acids: CASSANTGTGTEAFY. The CDR3 DNA sequence: TGTGCCAGCAGCGCAAATACCGGGACAGGGACTGAAGCTTTCTAT.

V and J are TRBV20-1 and TRBJ1-4; TRBD1 agrees at 11 bases. J gave up 3 bases and V 6 bases, and 9 bases lay outside the gene matches. The CDR3 covers 16 residues. CDR1 and CDR2 (germline): DFQATT, SNEGSKA (reference sequence). CDR3: CSAPFGQGAPNEKLFF. The CDR3 nucleotides read TGCAGTGCCCCGTTCGGACAGGGGGCACCTAATGAAAAACTGTTTTTT.

The rearrangement links TRBV4-2 to TRBJ1-1, with a possible D match to TRBD1 (5 bases). Germline V gene sequence: CDR1 LGHNA, CDR2 YNFKEQ. The CDR3 extends over 12 amino acids. V was pared by 0 bases and J by 11 bases, with 10 bases between. CDR3 loop: CASSQDAGRAFF. The DNA of the CDR3 is TGTGCCAGCAGCCAAGACGCGGGACGGGCTTTCTTT.

This clonotype was seen more than once but under ten times. The chain has TRBV9 and TRBJ2-1; tentatively, D is TRBD1 or TRBD2 (5 bases each). V lost 3 bases and J 3 bases, leaving 13 bases between the germline ends. Per germline, CDR1 SGDLS and CDR2 YYNGEE. The CDR3 consists of 15 residues. The CDR3 reads CASSAEGLDYNEQFF. The CDR3 DNA follows: TGTGCCAGCAGCGCTGAGGGGCTGGACTACAATGAGCAGTTCTTC.

This chain uses TRBV14 with TRBJ2-4; D is perhaps TRBD2 (5 bases). Looked up from germline, CDR1 is SGHDN and CDR2 is FVKESK. The CDR3 has 13 amino acids. Between the trimmed V and J ends, which lost 0 bases and 10 bases, there was a span of 10 bases. This CDR3 is CASSQDRSGIQYF. The CDR3 region has the DNA TGTGCCAGCAGCCAAGATCGGTCGGGGATTCAGTACTTC.

The chain has TRBV9 and TRBJ2-7, with 12 bases aligning to TRBD2. The CDR3 contains 15 residues. V lost 4 bases, J lost 5 bases, and 7 bases stayed unmatched. Looked up from germline, CDR1 is SGDLS and CDR2 is YYNGEE. The CDR3 bases are TGTGCCAGCAGCTCCCGACTAGCGGGAGCTAACGAGCAGTACTTC. Its protein product is CASSSRLAGANEQYF. Full variable domain (remainder filled in from reference TRBV9 and TRBJ2-7): DSGVTQTPKHLITATGQRVTLRCSPRSGDLSVYWYQQSLDQGLQFLIQYYNGEERAKGNILERFSAQQFPDLHSELNLSSLELGDSALYFCASSSRLAGANEQYFGPGTRLTVT.

This clonotype was observed a handful of times. V is TRBV7-2 and J is TRBJ2-1, with D perhaps matching TRBD1 (6 bases). The germline V gene has CDR1 SGHTA and CDR2 FQGNSA. The CDR3 consists of 14 residues. Trimming removed 5 bases from V and 4 bases from J, with 12 bases in between. CDR3: CASSPHRAYNEQFF. The CDR3 coding sequence is TGTGCCAGCAGCCCCCACAGGGCATACAATGAGCAGTTCTTC. Filled out from reference TRBV7-2 and TRBJ2-1, the complete variable domain reads GAGVSQSPSNKVTEKGKDVELRCDPISGHTALYWYRQSLGQGLEFLIYFQGNSAPDKSGLPSDRFSAERTGGSVSTLTIQRTQQEDSAVYLCASSPHRAYNEQFFGPGTRLTVL.

This clonotype was found a few times. This chain uses TRBV6-5 with TRBJ2-1; tentatively, D is TRBD1 (6 bases). CDR3 length: 12 amino acids. Germline loops: CDR1 MNHEY, CDR2 SVGAGI. With 6 bases removed from V and 8 bases from J, the gap between germline ends came to 11 bases. The chain's CDR3 is CASSPQGYEQFF. The CDR3 DNA follows: TGTGCCAGCAGCCCACAGGGTTATGAGCAGTTCTTC.

V is TRBV12-3 or TRBV12-4 and J is TRBJ1-2; D uncertain. The CDR3 has 14 amino acids. Trimming pared 2 bases from V and 7 bases from J, leaving 14 bases between. The CDR3: CASSLIPITSGYTF. The CDR3, as DNA: TGTGCCAGCAGTTTAATTCCCATAACTAGTGGCTACACCTTC.

V is TRBV12-3 or TRBV12-4 and J is TRBJ2-1; no clear D. Trimming removed 3 bases at V and 4 bases at J, with 13 bases between. The CDR3 consists of 15 residues. The CDR3 nucleotides read TGTGCCAGCAGTTTCCTGGGCCCTTCTTACAATGAGCAGTTCTTC. Its translation: CASSFLGPSYNEQFF.

The rearrangement links TRBV29-1 to TRBJ2-2; 8 nucleotides line up with TRBD2. From germline, CDR1 is SQVTM and CDR2 ANQGSEA. This CDR3 contains 15 residues. Trimming cost V 7 bases and J 3 bases; bases outside gene matches: 10. CDR3 bases: TGCAGCGCCCAAGCGGGGGCCCTTTACACCGGGGAGCTGTTTTTT. It specifies CSAQAGALYTGELFF.

The V call is TRBV5-5, the J call TRBJ2-1; 11 bases are a match to TRBD2. Trimming cost V 0 bases and J 1 base; bases outside gene matches: 3. CDR1 is SGHKS and CDR2 is YYEKEE in the germline V gene (reference sequence). The CDR3 is made up of 17 amino acids. The CDR3 region has the DNA TGTGCCAGCAGCTTGGCGGCTAGCGGGGGGTCCTACAATGAGCAGTTCTTC. Residues: CASSLAASGGSYNEQFF.

The gene calls are TRBV7-9 and TRBJ1-2; no clear D gene. The V end lost 5 bases, the J end lost 5 bases, and 9 bases lay between the germline ends. CDR3 length: 12 amino acids. CDR1 and CDR2 from the germline V gene are SEHNR and FQNEAQ (reference sequence). The CDR3 DNA reads TGTGCCAGCAGCGCGGAAAATTATGGCTACACCTTC. It is translated as CASSAENYGYTF.

Only a few counts were recorded for this clonotype. The chain uses TRBV27 and TRBJ2-7; D gene ambiguous. Per the germline V gene, CDR1 is MNHEY and CDR2 is SMNVEV (reference sequence). This CDR3 has 13 amino acids. Trimming pared 4 bases from V and 0 bases from J, leaving 7 bases between. This CDR3 is CASSSKYSYEQYF. The CDR3 DNA follows: TGTGCCAGCAGTTCCAAATACTCCTACGAGCAGTACTTC.

The chain links TRBV12-3 or TRBV12-4 to TRBJ1-5, with 7 bases matching TRBD1. V lost 5 bases and J lost 6; bases outside the gene matches: 10. This CDR3 spans 15 amino acids. CDR3 sequence (DNA): TGTGCCAGCAGTCCTCGACAGGGATATAGTCAGCCCCAGCATTTT. Translation: CASSPRQGYSQPQHF.

The sample holds a few counts of this clonotype. Because the CDR3's place on the DNA is in doubt, the DNA is left out and the CDR3 is given as listed by TCRdb. The rearrangement links TRBV27 to TRBJ2-1; the table assigns TRBD1, which was not confirmed against the DNA. Germline V lookup: CDR1 MNHEY, CDR2 SMNVEV (reference sequence). Termini included, the CDR3 measures 12 amino acids. CDR3: CASSFGQGNRFF.

This clonotype was picked up a small number of times. V gene TRBV24-1 combines with J gene TRBJ2-1, with TRBD2 as a possible D gene (5 bases). CDR1 is KGHDR, CDR2 SFDVKD, per germline. Between the trimmed V and J ends, which lost 4 bases and 8 bases, there was a span of 11 bases. CDR3 size: 13 residues. The CDR3 is CATSEPIAYEQFF. The DNA of the CDR3 is TGTGCCACCAGTGAACCCATAGCGTATGAGCAGTTCTTC.

The sample holds one count of this clonotype. The V gene is TRBV12-3 or TRBV12-4, the J gene TRBJ1-4; D remains unclear. V was pared by 1 base and J by 12 bases, with 12 bases between. CDR3 length equals 13 residues. The CDR3: CASSLGLGDQLFF. In nucleotides, the CDR3 is TGTGCCAGCAGTTTAGGTCTTGGCGATCAACTGTTTTTT.

V and J are TRBV7-2 and TRBJ2-4; the match to TRBD1 covers 8 bases. Unmatched junction bases numbered 2, after V lost 1 base and J lost 0 bases. The CDR3 extends over 16 amino acids. Germline V lookup: CDR1 SGHTA, CDR2 FQGNSA. The CDR3 bases are TGTGCCAGCAGCTTAGTGGGACAGGTAGCCAAAAACATTCAGTACTTC. Protein: CASSLVGQVAKNIQYF.

This sequence joins TRBV2 and TRBJ2-3; 7 nucleotides match TRBD2. Germline CDR1 SNHLY, CDR2 FYNNEI. CDR3 size: 14 residues. V lost 6 bases, J lost 2 bases, and 5 bases stayed unmatched. The CDR3 sequence is CASSRDYSTDTQYF. The CDR3 DNA is TGTGCCAGCAGCCGGGACTACTCCACAGATACGCAGTATTTT.

The chain has TRBV5-1 and TRBJ2-1, with 7 nucleotides matching TRBD1. Germline values: CDR1 SGHRS, CDR2 YFSETQ. Trimming removed 0 bases from V and 5 bases from J; junction bases left unmatched: 5. The CDR3 covers 15 residues. The DNA of the CDR3 is TGCGCCAGCAGCTTGGATGGGACAGCGAACAATGAGCAGTTCTTC. It translates to CASSLDGTANNEQFF.

In this sample, this clonotype turned up once. This sequence joins TRBV12-3 or TRBV12-4 and TRBJ2-3, with 7 positions matching TRBD2. The CDR3 is 15 amino acids. V was clipped by 9 bases and J by 2 bases; unmatched bases: 11. The CDR3 reads CASLASGTITDTQYF. The CDR3 region has the DNA TGTGCCAGTCTGGCAAGCGGGACTATCACAGATACGCAGTATTTT.

This clonotype was counted only a few times. V usage is TRBV20-1 and J usage is TRBJ1-2; no clear D. Germline values: CDR1 DFQATT, CDR2 SNEGSKA (reference sequence). Trimming shortened V by 3 bases and J by 2 bases, and 7 bases separated the two germline ends. The CDR3 contains 12 residues. In nucleotides, the CDR3 is TGCAGTGCTAGCGGTCAGAACTATGGCTACACCTTC. This gives the protein CSASGQNYGYTF.

The chain couples TRBV7-9 to TRBJ2-2; 7 positions agree with TRBD2. The CDR3 spans 16 residues. Germline trimming cut 5 bases from V and 1 base from J; bases unmatched to any gene: 7. Looked up from germline, CDR1 is SEHNR and CDR2 is FQNEAQ (reference sequence). CDR3 amino acids: CASSPWRGWNTGELFF. The CDR3 DNA is TGTGCCAGCAGCCCCTGGCGGGGGTGGAACACCGGGGAGCTGTTTTTT.

The chain couples TRBV14 to TRBJ2-3; no reliable D call. The germline gives CDR1 SGHDN, CDR2 FVKESK. With 1 base removed from V and 5 bases from J, the gap between germline ends came to 10 bases. CDR3 length: 14 residues. Here the CDR3 reads CASSQVRLGDTQYF. As DNA, the CDR3 is TGTGCCAGCAGCCAAGTCAGGTTGGGAGATACGCAGTATTTT.

The chain is built from TRBV27 and TRBJ2-4; D remains ambiguous. V lost 6 bases and J lost 7, with 7 bases in between. The CDR3 has 11 amino acids. CDR1 is MNHEY and CDR2 is SMNVEV in the germline V gene (reference sequence). This CDR3 reads CASSQENIQYF. The CDR3 DNA is TGTGCCAGCAGCCAGGAGAACATTCAGTACTTC.

Only a few counts were recorded for this clonotype. The chain uses TRBV4-3 and TRBJ1-2, with a weak D call TRBD1 (5 bases). In germline, CDR1 is LGHNA, CDR2 YSLEER. The CDR3 totals 14 residues. V gave up 4 bases and J gave up 1 base, with 10 bases separating them. CDR3 sequence: CASSPQGHNYGYTF. DNA of the CDR3: TGCGCCAGCAGCCCCCAGGGCCATAACTATGGCTACACCTTC.